A selection of T cell receptor beta chains follows, all from one sample in a study of cytomegalovirus exposure and HLA in healthy donors. The table came from immunoSEQ multiplex PCR; TCRdb's copy has only in-frame clones and leaves some out. This table holds fewer than 200,000 clones, 80% to 90% found once. Sequenced material: PBMCs. These receptors were taken from a woman in her twenties or thirties in good health and CMV-seronegative. The CDR3 runs from the conserved cysteine through the conserved F or W. The D gene is left open where the match is weak. For some rows the clone size is stated as once, few or many, or as a class when expanded; others skip it.

TRBD2	-	TRBV2	TRBJ2-3	CASSSNMPRLAGSTDTQYF	TGTGCCAGCAGTTCAAATATGCCCCGACTAGCGGGGAGCACAGATACGCAGTATTTT
-	-	TRBV7-9	TRBJ2-3	CASSSFESTATDTQYF	TGTGCCAGCAGCTCGTTTGAATCCACCGCCACAGATACGCAGTATTTT
-	-	TRBV5-6	TRBJ2-7	CASSDTTYEQYF	TGTGCCAGCAGTGACACAACCTACGAGCAGTACTTC
-	-	TRBV7-6	TRBJ1-2	CASSLDQIYGYTF	TGTGCCAGCAGCTTAGATCAGATCTATGGCTACACCTTC
TRBD1	-	TRBV29-1	TRBJ1-5	CSVGTGGNSQPQHF	TGCAGCGTCGGGACAGGGGGTAATAGTCAGCCCCAGCATTTT
TRBD1	-	TRBV6-5	TRBJ1-5	CASSAGGGQPQHF	TGTGCCAGCAGCGCAGGGGGCGGTCAGCCCCAGCATTTT
TRBD1	-	TRBV6-1	TRBJ2-2	CASKGQGARTGELFF	TGTGCCAGCAAAGGACAGGGGGCACGTACCGGGGAGCTGTTTTTT
-	few	TRBV6-8	TRBJ2-1	CASSYLTLSARGSEQFF	TGTGCCAGCAGTTACCTTACCCTTTCGGCCCGAGGTAGTGAGCAGTTCTTC
-	-	TRBV6-1	TRBJ1-5	CASSEETWASNQPQHF	TGTGCCAGCAGTGAGGAAACTTGGGCCAGCAATCAGCCCCAGCATTTT
-	-	TRBV19	TRBJ1-5	CASDPTQGYQPQHF	TGTGCCAGTGACCCGACGCAGGGGTATCAGCCCCAGCATTTT
TRBD2	once	TRBV7-2	TRBJ2-5	CASRGGSQTQYF	TGTGCCAGCAGGGGGGGGTCTCAGACCCAGTACTTC
TRBD2	-	TRBV15	TRBJ2-5	CATSRGGTSGGDSQETQYF	TGTGCCACCAGCAGAGGTGGGACTAGCGGGGGGGACTCCCAAGAGACCCAGTACTTC
TRBD1	once	TRBV5-1	TRBJ1-1	CASSKGQGAEGDTEAFF	TGCGCCAGCAGCAAAGGACAGGGTGCGGAGGGGGACACTGAAGCTTTCTTT
-	-	TRBV5-1	TRBJ1-2	CASSPGLGLRGNYGYTF	TGCGCCAGCAGCCCTGGATTGGGGCTACGGGGAAACTATGGCTACACCTTC
TRBD1	-	TRBV13	TRBJ2-5	CASSDSDRVGETQYF	TGTGCCAGCAGCGACAGTGACAGGGTCGGCGAGACCCAGTACTTC
-	-	TRBV13	TRBJ2-3	CASSLPQSDTQYF	TGTGCCAGCAGCTTACCCCAATCCGATACGCAGTATTTT
TRBD1	-	TRBV19	TRBJ2-1	CASKEDRGYNEQFF	TGTGCCAGTAAGGAGGACAGGGGATACAATGAGCAGTTCTTC
TRBD2	-	TRBV29-1	TRBJ2-1	CSVVPGLAGGRFF	TGCAGCGTGGTCCCGGGACTAGCGGGAGGTCGATTCTTC
TRBD1	-	TRBV2	TRBJ2-7	CASSGDRALSF	TGTGCCAGCAGTGGGGACAGGGCGCTTTCCTTC
-	-	TRBV6-5	TRBJ2-2	CASSYQSTGELFF	TGTGCCAGCAGTTACCAGTCCACCGGGGAGCTGTTTTTT
TRBD1	-	TRBV7-9	TRBJ2-7	CASSSRDRGLANSYEQYF	TGTGCCAGCAGCTCCCGGGACAGGGGACTTGCAAACTCCTACGAGCAGTACTTC
-	-	TRBV5-1	TRBJ1-4	CASSLWGNRDGEKLFF	TGCGCCAGCAGCTTGTGGGGTAACAGGGATGGAGAAAAACTGTTTTTT
TRBD2	-	TRBV11-2	TRBJ2-7	CASSLTGLAGGFSYEQYF	TGTGCCAGCAGCTTAACGGGACTAGCGGGAGGCTTCTCCTACGAGCAGTACTTC
TRBD1	-	TRBV11-3	TRBJ2-5	CASSHGTARGETQYF	TGTGCCAGCAGCCATGGGACAGCTAGGGGGGAGACCCAGTACTTC
-	-	TRBV30	TRBJ1-1	CAWSVVSEAFF	TGTGCCTGGAGTGTCGTATCCGAAGCTTTCTTT
-	-	TRBV28	TRBJ1-4	CASSLRLSTTNEKLFF	TGTGCCAGCAGTTTGAGGCTCAGCACCACTAATGAAAAACTGTTTTTT
-	-	TRBV19	TRBJ2-7	CASSIADGLEQYF	TGTGCCAGTAGTATAGCAGACGGTCTCGAGCAGTACTTC
-	-	TRBV30	TRBJ1-2	CAWSEGQGYGYTF	TGTGCCTGGAGTGAAGGCCAGGGGTATGGCTACACCTTC
TRBD2	-	TRBV29-1	TRBJ2-7	CSVEAAGDYEQYF	TGCAGCGTTGAAGCTGCGGGAGACTACGAGCAGTACTTC
TRBD1	-	TRBV7-9	TRBJ2-7	CASSARDRGTNEQYF	TGTGCCAGCAGCGCCCGGGACAGGGGAACTAACGAGCAGTACTTC
-	-	TRBV27	TRBJ1-5	CASRDFYASNQPQHF	TGTGCCAGCAGGGACTTTTATGCATCCAATCAGCCCCAGCATTTT
-	medium-sized	TRBV7-3	TRBJ1-2	CASSEEQGYGYTF	TGTGCCAGCAGCGAAGAACAGGGCTATGGCTACACCTTC
-	-	TRBV6-5	TRBJ2-3	CASSPRGTDTQYF	TGTGCCAGCAGCCCGAGAGGCACAGATACGCAGTATTTT